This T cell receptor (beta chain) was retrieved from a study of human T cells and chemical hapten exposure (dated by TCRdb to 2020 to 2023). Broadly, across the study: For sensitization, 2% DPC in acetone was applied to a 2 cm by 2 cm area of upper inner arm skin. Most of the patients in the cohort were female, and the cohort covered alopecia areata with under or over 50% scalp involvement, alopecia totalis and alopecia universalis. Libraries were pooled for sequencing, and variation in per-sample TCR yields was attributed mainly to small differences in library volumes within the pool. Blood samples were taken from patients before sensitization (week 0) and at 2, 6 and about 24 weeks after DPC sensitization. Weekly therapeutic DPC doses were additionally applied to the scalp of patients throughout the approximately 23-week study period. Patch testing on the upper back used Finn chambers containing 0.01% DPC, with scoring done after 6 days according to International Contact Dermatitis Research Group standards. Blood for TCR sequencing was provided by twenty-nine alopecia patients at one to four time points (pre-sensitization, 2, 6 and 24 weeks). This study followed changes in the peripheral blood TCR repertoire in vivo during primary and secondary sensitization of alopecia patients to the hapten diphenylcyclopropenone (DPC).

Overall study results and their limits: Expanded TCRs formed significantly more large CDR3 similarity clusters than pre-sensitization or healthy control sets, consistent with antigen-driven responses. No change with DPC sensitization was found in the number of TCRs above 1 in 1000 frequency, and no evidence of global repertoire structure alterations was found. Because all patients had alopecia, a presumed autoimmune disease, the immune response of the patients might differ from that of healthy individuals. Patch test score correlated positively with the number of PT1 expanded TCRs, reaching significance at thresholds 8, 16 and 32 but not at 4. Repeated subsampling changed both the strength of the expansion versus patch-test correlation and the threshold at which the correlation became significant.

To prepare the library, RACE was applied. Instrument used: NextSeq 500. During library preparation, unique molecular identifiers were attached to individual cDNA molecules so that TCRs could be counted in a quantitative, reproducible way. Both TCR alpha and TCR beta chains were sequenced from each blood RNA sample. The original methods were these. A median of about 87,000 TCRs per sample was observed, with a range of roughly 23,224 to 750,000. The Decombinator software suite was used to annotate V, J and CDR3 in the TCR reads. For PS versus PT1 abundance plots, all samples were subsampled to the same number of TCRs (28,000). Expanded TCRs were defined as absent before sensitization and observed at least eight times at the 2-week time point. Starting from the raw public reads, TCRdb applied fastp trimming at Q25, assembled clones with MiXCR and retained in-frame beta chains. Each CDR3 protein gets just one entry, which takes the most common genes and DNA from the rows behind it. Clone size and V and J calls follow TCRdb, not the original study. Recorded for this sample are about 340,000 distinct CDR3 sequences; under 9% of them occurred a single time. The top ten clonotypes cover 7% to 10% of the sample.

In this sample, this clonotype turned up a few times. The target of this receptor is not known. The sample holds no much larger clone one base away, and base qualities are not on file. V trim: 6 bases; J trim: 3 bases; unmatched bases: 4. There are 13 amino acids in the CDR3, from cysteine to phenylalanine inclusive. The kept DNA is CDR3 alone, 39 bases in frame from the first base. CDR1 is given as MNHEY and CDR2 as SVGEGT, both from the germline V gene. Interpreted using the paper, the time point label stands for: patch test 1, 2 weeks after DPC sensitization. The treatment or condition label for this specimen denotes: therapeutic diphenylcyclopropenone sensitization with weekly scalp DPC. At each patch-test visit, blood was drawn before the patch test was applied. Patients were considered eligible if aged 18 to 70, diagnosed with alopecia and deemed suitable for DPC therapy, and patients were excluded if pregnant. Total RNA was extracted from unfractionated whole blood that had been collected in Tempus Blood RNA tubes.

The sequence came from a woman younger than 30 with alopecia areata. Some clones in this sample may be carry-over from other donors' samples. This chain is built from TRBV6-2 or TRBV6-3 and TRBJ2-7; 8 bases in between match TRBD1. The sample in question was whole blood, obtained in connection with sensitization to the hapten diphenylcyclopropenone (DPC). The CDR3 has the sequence CASRRTGNYEQYF. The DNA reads TGTGCCAGCAGACGGACAGGGAACTACGAGCAGTACTTC.